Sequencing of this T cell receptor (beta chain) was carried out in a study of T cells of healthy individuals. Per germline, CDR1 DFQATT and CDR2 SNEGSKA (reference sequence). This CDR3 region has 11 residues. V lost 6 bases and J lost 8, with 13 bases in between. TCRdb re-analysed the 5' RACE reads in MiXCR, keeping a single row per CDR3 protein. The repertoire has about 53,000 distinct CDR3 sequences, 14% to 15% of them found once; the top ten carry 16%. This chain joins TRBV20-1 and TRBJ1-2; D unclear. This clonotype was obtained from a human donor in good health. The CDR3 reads CSARPYSGYTF. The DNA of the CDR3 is TGCAGTGCGAGGCCCTACAGCGGCTACACCTTC.